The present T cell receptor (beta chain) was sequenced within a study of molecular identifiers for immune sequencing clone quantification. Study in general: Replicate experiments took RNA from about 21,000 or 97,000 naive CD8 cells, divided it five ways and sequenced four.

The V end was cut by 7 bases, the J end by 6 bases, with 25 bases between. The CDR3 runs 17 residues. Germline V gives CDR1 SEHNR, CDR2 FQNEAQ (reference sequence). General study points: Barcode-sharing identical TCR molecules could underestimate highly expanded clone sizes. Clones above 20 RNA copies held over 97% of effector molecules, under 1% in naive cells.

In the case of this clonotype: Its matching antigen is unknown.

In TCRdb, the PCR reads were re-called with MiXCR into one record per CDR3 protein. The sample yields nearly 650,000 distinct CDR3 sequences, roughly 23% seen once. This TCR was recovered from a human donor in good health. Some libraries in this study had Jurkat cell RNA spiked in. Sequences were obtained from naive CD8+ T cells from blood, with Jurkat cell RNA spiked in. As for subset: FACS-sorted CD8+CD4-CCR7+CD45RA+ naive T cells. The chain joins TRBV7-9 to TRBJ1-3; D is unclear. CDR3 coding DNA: TGTGCCAGCACACCCAAAGTTACTAGGGAGTTGGAAAACACCATATATTTT. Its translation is CASTPKVTRELENTIYF.